Listed here is a single T cell receptor beta chain. Its antigen is unknown. These data originate in a study of glioma-infiltrating T cells after dendritic cell vaccination. Overall study context: Treatment, given 2003 to 2012, was autologous tumor lysate-pulsed dendritic cell vaccination. Study-wide findings and caveats: Estimated pretreatment TIL content predicted outcome after dendritic cell vaccination. The cohort had few patients with full blood and tumor sets.

Sample time point: after dendritic cell vaccination, including at tumor progression/relapse. The PCR used 60 V beta and 13 J beta primers. The protocol was immunoSEQ multiplex PCR, while the TCRdb copy is restricted to in-frame clones and leaves out a portion. The sample has around 83,000 clones; around 85% are singletons. Per the germline V gene, CDR1 is LGHNA and CDR2 is YSLEER. V gave up 1 base and J gave up 7 bases; unmatched junction bases: 14. The CDR3 covers 17 residues. Here the sequenced sample was blood, taken after dendritic cell vaccination. The gene calls are TRBV4-3 and TRBJ1-1; 8 nucleotides align to TRBD1. The sequence was collected from a human donor with glioblastoma. The CDR3 DNA sequence: TGCGCCAGCAGCCAAGCCGGGCCGGGCAGGGGGCAAGGTGAAGCTTTCTTT. It specifies CASSQAGPGRGQGEAFF.